What follows is one T cell receptor beta chain and its context. The sample originates from a study of blood T cell repertoires in COVID-19. The germline CDR1 and CDR2 sequences are SGHTA and FQGNSA. V lost 4 bases and J lost 6, with 13 bases in between. The CDR3 spans 14 residues. Produced via immunoSEQ multiplex PCR; TCRdb's table is partial and in-frame only. The sample lists about 170,000 clones, 88% occurring once. The genes are TRBV7-2 and TRBJ1-5; D is possibly TRBD1 (5 bases). Sequenced input: peripheral blood. The receptor was derived from a man aged 50 to 59 who had recovered from COVID-19. CDR3 bases: TGTGCCAGCAGCTCAGGCGGGGGAGGTCAGCCCCAGCATTTT. Translated: CASSSGGGGQPQHF.